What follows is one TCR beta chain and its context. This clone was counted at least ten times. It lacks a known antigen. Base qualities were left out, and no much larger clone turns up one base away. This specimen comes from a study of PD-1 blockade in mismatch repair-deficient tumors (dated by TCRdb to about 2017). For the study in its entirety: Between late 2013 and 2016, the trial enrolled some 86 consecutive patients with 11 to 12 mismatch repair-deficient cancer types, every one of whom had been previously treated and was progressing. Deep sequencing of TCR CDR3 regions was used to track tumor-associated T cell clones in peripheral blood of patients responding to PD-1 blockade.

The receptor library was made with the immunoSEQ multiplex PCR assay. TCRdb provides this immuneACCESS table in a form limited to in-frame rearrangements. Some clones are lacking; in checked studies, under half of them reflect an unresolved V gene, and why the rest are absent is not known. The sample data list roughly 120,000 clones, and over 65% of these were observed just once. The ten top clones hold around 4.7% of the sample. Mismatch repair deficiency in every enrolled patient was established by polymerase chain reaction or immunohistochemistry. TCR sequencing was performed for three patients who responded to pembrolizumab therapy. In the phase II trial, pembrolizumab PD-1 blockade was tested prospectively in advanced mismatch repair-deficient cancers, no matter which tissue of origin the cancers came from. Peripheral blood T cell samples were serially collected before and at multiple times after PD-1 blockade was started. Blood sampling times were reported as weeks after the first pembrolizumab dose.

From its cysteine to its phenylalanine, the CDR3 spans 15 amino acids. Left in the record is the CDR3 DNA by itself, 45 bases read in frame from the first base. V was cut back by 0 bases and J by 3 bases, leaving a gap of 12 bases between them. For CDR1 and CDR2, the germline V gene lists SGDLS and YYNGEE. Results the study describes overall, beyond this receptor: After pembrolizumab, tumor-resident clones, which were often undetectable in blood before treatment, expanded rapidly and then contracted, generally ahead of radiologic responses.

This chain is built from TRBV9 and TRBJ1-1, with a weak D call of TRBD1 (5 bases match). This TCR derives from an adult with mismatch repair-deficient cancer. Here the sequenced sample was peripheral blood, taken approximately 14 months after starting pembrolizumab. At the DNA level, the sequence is TGTGCCAGCAGCGTAGCCGGGACGGCCTACACTGAAGCTTTCTTT. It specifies CASSVAGTAYTEAFF.